This T cell receptor beta chain was captured by sequencing in a study of blood T cell repertoires in COVID-19 (dated by TCRdb to about 2020). For the wider study: Samples from collaborators originated in the United States, Italy and Spain and spanned both the acute and convalescent phases of COVID-19. The material from the prospective study consisted of cDNA or gDNA derived from T cells, B-cell-depleted T cells, or PBMCs. A de-identified subject ID, COVID-19 status, age in years and sex were almost always included in the sample metadata. Where HLA class I and class II types were available, the types were taken from metadata supplied by the sample provider, not from assay-based typing. The repertoires were released in a freely available public database intended as a resource for research on the immune response to SARS-CoV-2. Samples came from the ongoing ImmuneRACE study (first 160 participants) plus 1,254 subjects from 6 global collaborators. The dataset comprised deeply sampled blood TCRbeta repertoires from subjects exposed to, actively infected with, or recovered from COVID-19. Broader findings and caveats from the paper: The amount of clinical and demographic metadata varied by source and participant and was provided uncurated.

CDR1 and CDR2 are drawn from the germline V gene: MNHEY, SVGEGT. Inclusive of the bounding cysteine and phenylalanine, the CDR3 is 14 residues long. The sequence is cut down to CDR3 DNA, 42 bases in frame from base 1. V trim: 4 bases; J trim: 2 bases; unmatched bases: 5. This clone has only one observation. Its antigen is not yet known. There are no base qualities to consult, and no much larger clone falls within one base. The immunoSEQ Assay, a bias-controlled multiplex PCR, was used to amplify TCRbeta CDR3 regions from genomic DNA. The published analysis was carried out like this. The number of nucleated cells in each sample was estimated by amplification of reference gene primers within the assay. Sequence reads were collapsed and filtered to measure the absolute abundance of every unique TCRbeta CDR3 rearrangement. For each sample, productive Simpson clonality was calculated as the square root of Simpson's diversity index across productive rearrangements. The table comes from immuneACCESS by way of TCRdb, which keeps in-frame sequences with V and J called. Part of the clones is missing from these tables; in studies checked, under half for an unresolved V gene and the rest for unknown reasons. V, J and clone size reflect that table, while D and trimming were determined from the DNA. The sample records some 270,000 clones, nearly 90% of which are singletons. 2.1% of the sample belongs to the ten largest clones.

One collaborating source in Seattle enrolled patients during active infection and followed them longitudinally through the course of disease. Whole blood was collected in K2EDTA tubes by collaborating institutions according to the institutions' own protocols. For TCRbeta analysis, collaborators shipped samples as frozen whole blood, isolated PBMCs, or DNA extracted from either of those sample types. This sequence uses TRBV6-2 or TRBV6-3 and TRBJ2-7; 7 central bases correspond to TRBD2. This TCR came from a woman aged 55-69 years with COVID-19, enrolled during active disease. The sample was peripheral blood. The CDR3 reads as follows: CASSFAGGTYEQYF. The bases read TGTGCCAGCAGTTTTGCCGGGGGGACCTACGAGCAGTACTTC.